A selection of T cell receptor beta chains follows, all from one sample in a study of CD8 T cells in Susac syndrome. TCRdb itself ran the immunoSEQ multiplex PCR reads through MiXCR, one entry per CDR3 protein. The sample shows some 250,000 distinct CDR3 sequences, 95% to 97% of them seen only once. Sequenced material: CD4+ T cells from PBMCs. Receptors were obtained from a human donor with Susac syndrome. Both conserved end residues are part of each CDR3. The order of the fields is CDR3 length, V gene, J gene, D gene, clone size, CDR3 protein, CDR3 DNA. The D gene is left open where the match is weak. Part of the rows lack a size; the others show once, few, many or a class for expanded clones.

len: 13
v_gene: TRBV6-6
j_gene: TRBJ2-7
d_gene: TRBD2
abundance: NA
CDR3aa: CASSRTSVYEQYF
CDR3nt: TGTGCCAGCAGCCGGACTAGTGTGTACGAGCAGTACTTC

len: 14
v_gene: TRBV4-2
j_gene: TRBJ2-7
d_gene: NA
abundance: NA
CDR3aa: CASSQDSGFYEQYF
CDR3nt: TGTGCCAGCAGCCAAGATTCTGGCTTCTACGAGCAGTACTTC

len: 12
v_gene: TRBV12-3/TRBV12-4
j_gene: TRBJ1-5
d_gene: NA
abundance: NA
CDR3aa: CASSLVGEGQHF
CDR3nt: TGTGCCAGCAGTTTGGTTGGGGAGGGCCAGCATTTT

len: 15
v_gene: TRBV15
j_gene: TRBJ2-7
d_gene: TRBD1
abundance: NA
CDR3aa: CATSMTDRASYEQYF
CDR3nt: TGTGCCACCAGCATGACGGACAGGGCCTCTTACGAGCAGTACTTC

len: 14
v_gene: TRBV25-1
j_gene: TRBJ2-7
d_gene: NA
abundance: NA
CDR3aa: CASRQTGRYYEQYF
CDR3nt: TGTGCCAGCAGGCAGACAGGGAGGTACTACGAGCAGTATTTC

len: 16
v_gene: TRBV11-3
j_gene: TRBJ2-1
d_gene: NA
abundance: NA
CDR3aa: CASSSITGTSYNEQFF
CDR3nt: TGTGCCAGCAGCTCCATCACCGGGACTTCTTACAATGAGCAGTTCTTC

len: 16
v_gene: TRBV4-1
j_gene: TRBJ1-2
d_gene: TRBD1
abundance: NA
CDR3aa: CASSHGRDRGTYGYTF
CDR3nt: TGCGCCAGCAGCCACGGGAGGGACAGGGGGACTTATGGCTACACCTTC

len: 18
v_gene: TRBV12-3/TRBV12-4
j_gene: TRBJ2-1
d_gene: NA
abundance: NA
CDR3aa: CASTPGGRTNLYYNEQFF
CDR3nt: TGTGCCAGCACCCCCGGGGGGCGAACGAATCTCTACTACAATGAGCAGTTCTTC

len: 13
v_gene: TRBV20-1
j_gene: TRBJ2-7
d_gene: TRBD1
abundance: NA
CDR3aa: CSAPGQGMYEQYF
CDR3nt: TGCAGTGCCCCGGGACAGGGGATGTACGAGCAGTACTTC

len: 12
v_gene: TRBV29-1
j_gene: TRBJ2-2
d_gene: NA
abundance: NA
CDR3aa: CQAAGDTGELFF
CDR3nt: TGTCAGGCGGCAGGGGACACCGGGGAGCTGTTTTTT

len: 16
v_gene: TRBV9
j_gene: TRBJ2-3
d_gene: TRBD2
abundance: NA
CDR3aa: CASSVGLAGRTDTQYF
CDR3nt: TGTGCCAGCAGCGTAGGTTTAGCGGGACGCACAGATACGCAGTATTTT

len: 14
v_gene: TRBV18
j_gene: TRBJ2-7
d_gene: TRBD1
abundance: NA
CDR3aa: CASSPAADRGEQYF
CDR3nt: TGTGCCAGCTCACCCGCAGCGGACAGGGGCGAGCAGTACTTC

len: 14
v_gene: TRBV28
j_gene: TRBJ2-3
d_gene: NA
abundance: NA
CDR3aa: CASSSQAGTDTQYF
CDR3nt: TGTGCCAGCAGTTCCCAAGCGGGCACAGATACGCAGTATTTT

len: 15
v_gene: TRBV6-6
j_gene: TRBJ2-5
d_gene: TRBD2
abundance: NA
CDR3aa: CASSYQREGRETQYF
CDR3nt: TGTGCCAGCAGTTACCAGCGGGAGGGCCGAGAGACCCAGTACTTC

len: 11
v_gene: TRBV20-1
j_gene: TRBJ2-3
d_gene: NA
abundance: NA
CDR3aa: CSAKGVDTQYF
CDR3nt: TGCAGTGCCAAGGGGGTAGATACGCAGTATTTT

len: 14
v_gene: TRBV29-1
j_gene: TRBJ2-2
d_gene: NA
abundance: NA
CDR3aa: CSFNDILGTGELFF
CDR3nt: TGCAGCTTTAACGACATCCTTGGCACCGGGGAGCTGTTTTTT

len: 16
v_gene: TRBV5-1
j_gene: TRBJ2-1
d_gene: TRBD2
abundance: NA
CDR3aa: CASVAGGSISPNEQFF
CDR3nt: TGCGCCAGCGTAGCGGGAGGGAGTATTTCTCCCAATGAGCAGTTCTTC

len: 15
v_gene: TRBV5-1
j_gene: TRBJ2-1
d_gene: TRBD1
abundance: once
CDR3aa: CASSLTGGYDNEQFF
CDR3nt: TGCGCCAGCAGCTTGACAGGGGGCTATGACAATGAACAGTTCTTC

len: 12
v_gene: TRBV7-9
j_gene: TRBJ2-3
d_gene: TRBD2
abundance: NA
CDR3aa: CASSRILAGQYF
CDR3nt: TGTGCCAGCAGCCGGATACTAGCGGGGCAGTATTTT

len: 14
v_gene: TRBV20-1
j_gene: TRBJ2-5
d_gene: NA
abundance: NA
CDR3aa: CSARTGTLQETQYF
CDR3nt: TGCAGTGCTAGAACCGGGACACTCCAAGAGACCCAGTACTTC

len: 15
v_gene: TRBV9
j_gene: TRBJ2-4
d_gene: NA
abundance: NA
CDR3aa: CASSVGVNYQNIQYF
CDR3nt: TGTGCCAGCAGCGTTGGAGTCAACTACCAAAACATTCAGTACTTC

len: 16
v_gene: TRBV27
j_gene: TRBJ2-6
d_gene: NA
abundance: NA
CDR3aa: CASSLRPESGANVLTF
CDR3nt: TGTGCCAGCAGTTTACGTCCCGAATCTGGGGCCAACGTCCTGACTTTC

len: 19
v_gene: TRBV4-2
j_gene: TRBJ2-4
d_gene: NA
abundance: NA
CDR3aa: CASSQVSLFGRIAKNIQYF
CDR3nt: TGTGCCAGCAGCCAAGTCTCCCTTTTTGGTCGTATAGCCAAAAACATTCAGTACTTC

len: 16
v_gene: TRBV6-5
j_gene: TRBJ2-3
d_gene: TRBD1
abundance: NA
CDR3aa: CASSYDRDRGSDTQYF
CDR3nt: TGTGCCAGCAGTTACGACCGGGACAGGGGGTCAGATACGCAGTATTTT

len: 13
v_gene: TRBV20-1
j_gene: TRBJ2-7
d_gene: TRBD1
abundance: once
CDR3aa: CSVPTGTTYEQYF
CDR3nt: TGCAGTGTTCCGACAGGGACGACCTACGAGCAGTACTTC

len: 14
v_gene: TRBV20-1
j_gene: TRBJ2-2
d_gene: TRBD2
abundance: NA
CDR3aa: CSARLAGGTGELFF
CDR3nt: TGCAGTGCTCGACTAGCGGGAGGCACCGGGGAGCTGTTTTTT

len: 15
v_gene: TRBV7-2
j_gene: TRBJ2-3
d_gene: NA
abundance: once
CDR3aa: CASSFMGRSTDTQYF
CDR3nt: TGTGCCAGCAGCTTCATGGGGAGGAGCACAGATACGCAGTATTTT

len: 18
v_gene: TRBV4-2
j_gene: TRBJ2-1
d_gene: TRBD2
abundance: NA
CDR3aa: CASSPGGLSGSSYNEQFF
CDR3nt: TGTGCCAGCAGCCCGGGGGGCCTAAGCGGGAGCTCCTACAATGAGCAGTTCTTC

len: 12
v_gene: TRBV30
j_gene: TRBJ1-5
d_gene: NA
abundance: NA
CDR3aa: CAWSGHNQPQHF
CDR3nt: TGTGCCTGGAGCGGGCACAATCAGCCCCAGCATTTT

len: 12
v_gene: TRBV4-1
j_gene: TRBJ2-7
d_gene: NA
abundance: NA
CDR3aa: CASSHVGYEQYF
CDR3nt: TGCGCCAGCAGCCACGTCGGCTACGAGCAGTACTTC

len: 14
v_gene: TRBV7-2
j_gene: TRBJ2-7
d_gene: TRBD2
abundance: NA
CDR3aa: CASSPGWLAGDQYF
CDR3nt: TGTGCCAGCAGCCCCGGGTGGCTAGCGGGAGATCAGTACTTC

len: 16
v_gene: TRBV19
j_gene: TRBJ2-5
d_gene: TRBD2
abundance: NA
CDR3aa: CASSPRSGREQETQYF
CDR3nt: TGTGCCAGTAGTCCTCGTAGCGGGAGGGAACAAGAGACCCAGTACTTC

len: 14
v_gene: TRBV7-8
j_gene: TRBJ2-6
d_gene: NA
abundance: NA
CDR3aa: CATSRFSGANVLTF
CDR3nt: TGTGCCACCTCCAGGTTTTCTGGGGCCAACGTCCTGACTTTC

len: 16
v_gene: TRBV9
j_gene: TRBJ1-1
d_gene: NA
abundance: NA
CDR3aa: CASSPGRENGNTEAFF
CDR3nt: TGTGCCAGCAGCCCTGGGAGGGAGAACGGGAACACTGAAGCTTTCTTT

len: 13
v_gene: TRBV30
j_gene: TRBJ1-1
d_gene: NA
abundance: NA
CDR3aa: CAWSTISAAEAFF
CDR3nt: TGTGCCTGGAGTACCATCTCCGCCGCTGAAGCTTTCTTT

len: 11
v_gene: TRBV25-1
j_gene: TRBJ2-4
d_gene: NA
abundance: once
CDR3aa: CASSEGGVQYF
CDR3nt: TGTGCCAGCAGTGAGGGCGGGGTTCAGTACTTC

len: 14
v_gene: TRBV29-1
j_gene: TRBJ2-2
d_gene: TRBD1
abundance: NA
CDR3aa: CSGRDRARTGELFF
CDR3nt: TGCAGCGGGCGGGACAGGGCCAGGACCGGGGAGCTGTTTTTT

len: 14
v_gene: TRBV28
j_gene: TRBJ2-1
d_gene: NA
abundance: NA
CDR3aa: CASSPGLYDREQFF
CDR3nt: TGTGCCAGCAGCCCCGGACTCTATGACCGCGAGCAGTTCTTC

len: 14
v_gene: TRBV12-5
j_gene: TRBJ2-7
d_gene: NA
abundance: NA
CDR3aa: CASGLGGNSYEQYF
CDR3nt: TGTGCTAGTGGTTTGGGCGGCAACTCCTACGAGCAGTACTTC

len: 14
v_gene: TRBV5-1
j_gene: TRBJ2-1
d_gene: NA
abundance: once
CDR3aa: CASTLYSSYNEQFF
CDR3nt: TGCGCCAGCACCCTCTACAGCTCCTACAATGAGCAGTTCTTC

len: 11
v_gene: TRBV29-1
j_gene: TRBJ2-5
d_gene: NA
abundance: NA
CDR3aa: CSGRTVETQYF
CDR3nt: TGCAGCGGTAGGACAGTCGAGACCCAGTACTTC

len: 13
v_gene: TRBV29-1
j_gene: TRBJ2-1
d_gene: NA
abundance: once
CDR3aa: CSVLGSSYNEQFF
CDR3nt: TGCAGCGTTCTAGGGAGCTCCTACAATGAGCAGTTCTTC

len: 14
v_gene: TRBV6-5
j_gene: TRBJ2-7
d_gene: TRBD1
abundance: NA
CDR3aa: CASSRDREVGEQYF
CDR3nt: TGTGCCAGCAGTCGGGACAGGGAGGTTGGCGAGCAGTACTTC

len: 13
v_gene: TRBV30
j_gene: TRBJ2-7
d_gene: NA
abundance: NA
CDR3aa: CAWTRASSYEQYF
CDR3nt: TGTGCCTGGACTCGCGCAAGCTCCTACGAGCAGTACTTC

len: 13
v_gene: TRBV21-1
j_gene: TRBJ2-7
d_gene: NA
abundance: few
CDR3aa: CASRTSGTYEQYF
CDR3nt: TGTGCCAGCCGGACTAGCGGGACTTACGAGCAGTACTTC

len: 14
v_gene: TRBV7-3
j_gene: TRBJ1-1
d_gene: NA
abundance: once
CDR3aa: CASSLSAMNTEAFF
CDR3nt: TGTGCCAGCAGCTTATCAGCCATGAACACTGAAGCTTTCTTT

len: 17
v_gene: TRBV13
j_gene: TRBJ2-3
d_gene: TRBD1
abundance: NA
CDR3aa: CASSYYRGQGMTDTQYF
CDR3nt: TGTGCCAGCAGCTATTACAGGGGCCAGGGTATGACAGATACGCAGTATTTT